The 32 T cell receptor beta chains reported below all come from one sample, sequenced in a study of shared clonotypes between healthy human individuals. The method was immunoSEQ multiplex PCR; TCRdb's version includes in-frame clones alone and lacks a portion of them. Among a few hundred thousand clones listed, 70% to 80% were seen once. The source material was PBMCs. These receptors originate from a woman between 35 and 50 years old in good health. Some clones in this sample may be carry-over from other donors' samples.

This clone came up once. V and J are TRBV5-1 and TRBJ2-1, with unresolved D. The germline V gene encodes CDR1 SGHRS and CDR2 YFSETQ. Trimming took off 4 bases at V and 8 bases at J, with 16 bases between the two ends. The CDR3 extends over 14 amino acids. CDR3 loop: CASSPRAERHEQFF. DNA of the CDR3: TGCGCCAGCAGCCCTCGGGCGGAGAGACATGAGCAGTTCTTC.

This chain uses TRBV27 with TRBJ2-7; 8 positions agree with TRBD1. The CDR3 covers 16 residues. V gave up 5 bases and J gave up 1 base; unmatched junction bases: 10. In germline, CDR1 is MNHEY, CDR2 SMNVEV (reference sequence). CDR3 sequence: CASSHVTGGGSYEQYF. Written as DNA, the CDR3 is TGTGCCAGCAGTCACGTTACAGGGGGAGGATCCTACGAGCAGTACTTC.

The V and J genes are TRBV5-4 and TRBJ2-2; 8 nucleotides align to TRBD2. The V and J ends lost 4 bases and 0 bases, in that order; junction bases with no gene match: 5. Germline V lookup: CDR1 SGHNT, CDR2 YYREEE (reference sequence). The CDR3 totals 16 residues. The CDR3 region is CASSRGGKANTGELFF. CDR3 DNA: TGTGCCAGCAGCCGGGGGGGGAAAGCGAACACCGGGGAGCTGTTTTTT.

In nucleotides, the CDR3 is TGTGCCAGCAGCTCCCGGGACGCCCTCGAAAAACTGTTTTTT. This codes for CASSSRDALEKLFF. The chain is built from TRBV13 and TRBJ1-4; weak D call: TRBD1 (5 bases). The CDR3 covers 14 residues. The V gene's germline CDR1 is PRHDT and CDR2 FYEKMQ (reference sequence). Trimming took 4 bases from V and 8 from J, leaving 14 bases between them.

The chain has TRBV14 and TRBJ2-1, with 7 bases fitting TRBD1. In germline, CDR1 is SGHDN, CDR2 FVKESK. V was pared by 1 base and J by 4 bases, with 13 bases of the junction left unmatched. This CDR3 comprises 18 residues. The chain's CDR3 is CASSQGIGVDRVYNEQFF. The DNA for the CDR3 is TGTGCCAGCAGCCAAGGAATAGGGGTCGACAGGGTTTACAATGAGCAGTTCTTC.

J is TRBJ2-2 and V is TRBV27, with 7 bases fitting TRBD1. Germline-derived CDR1 and CDR2 are MNHEY and SMNVEV (reference sequence). The V segment lost 0 bases and the J segment 4 bases; nucleotides outside the gene matches: 2. This CDR3 contains 15 residues. The CDR3 sequence: CASSLSGQITGELFF. The CDR3 DNA sequence: TGTGCCAGCAGTTTATCGGGACAGATCACCGGGGAGCTGTTTTTT.

CDR3 sequence (DNA): TGTGCCAGCAGCTTACCCCGACGAAGCGGGGATGAGCAGTTCTTC. Amino acid sequence: CASSLPRRSGDEQFF. The V and J genes are TRBV7-2 and TRBJ2-1, with 7 nucleotides matching TRBD2. Germline trimming cut 2 bases from V and 8 bases from J; bases unmatched to any gene: 9. The length of the CDR3 is 15 residues. The V gene's germline CDR1 is SGHTA and CDR2 FQGNSA.

The count of this clone is one. Within the sample, other DNA sequences also encode this same CDR3. CDR3 residues: CATSRDRGYGYTF. CDR3 nucleotides: TGTGCCACCAGCAGAGACAGAGGCTATGGCTACACCTTC. The chain carries TRBV15 and TRBJ1-2; D is unclear. Germline values: CDR1 LNHNV, CDR2 YYDKDF (reference sequence). V was cut by 0 bases and J by 4 bases, with 6 bases left in between. The CDR3 has 13 residues.

As to this clone: Germline is not matched at one junction end, which may reflect a read error. This chain links TRBV10-2 with TRBJ2-7, with 14 bases lining up with TRBD2. Germline CDR1 WSHSY, CDR2 SAAADI. The CDR3 is 19 residues long. The CDR3 nucleotides read TGCGCCAGCAGGCCCGGGGTGGGACTAGCGGGAGTCCACTCCCACGAGCAGTACTTC. Its protein is CASRPGVGLAGVHSHEQYF.

The chain combines TRBV7-9 with TRBJ1-5, with D possibly TRBD1 on 6 matching bases. V was pared by 0 bases and J by 11 bases, with 17 bases between. Per the germline V gene, CDR1 is SEHNR and CDR2 is FQNEAQ (reference sequence). The CDR3 sequence is 15 residues long. This CDR3 is CASSLAGAAEGTQHF. For the CDR3, the DNA is TGTGCCAGCAGCTTAGCGGGGGCAGCGGAGGGGACCCAGCATTTT.

V usage is TRBV18 and J usage is TRBJ1-4; a weak D match, TRBD1 (6 bases). Germline V CDR1 and CDR2: KGHSH, LQKENI. The CDR3 is 14 residues long. The V end was cut by 3 bases, the J end by 4 bases, with 9 bases between. CDR3 residues: CASSPDSLNEKLFF. CDR3 nucleotides: TGTGCCAGCTCACCGGACAGCCTTAATGAAAAACTGTTTTTT.

The chain couples TRBV28 to TRBJ1-5; D is undetermined. Germline CDR1 MDHEN, CDR2 SYDVKM. V shed 5 bases and J shed 7 bases, with 18 bases lying between them. This CDR3 region has 15 residues. CDR3 sequence: CASSHLARGRQPQHF. The CDR3 nucleotides are TGTGCCAGCAGTCACCTCGCCCGAGGGAGGCAGCCCCAGCATTTT.

The V and J genes are TRBV5-1 and TRBJ1-3, with 7 bases identical to TRBD1. The CDR3 totals 14 residues. The germline gives CDR1 SGHRS, CDR2 YFSETQ. J gave up 4 bases and V 2 bases, and 3 bases lay outside the gene matches. CDR3 sequence: CASSFQGVGNTIYF. CDR3 DNA sequence: TGCGCCAGCAGCTTCCAGGGGGTGGGAAACACCATATATTTT.

The CDR3 DNA reads TGTGCCAGTAGAATCCCGAGCACAGATACGCAGTATTTT. Translated, it gives CASRIPSTDTQYF. The gene calls are TRBV7-2 and TRBJ2-3; D is uncertain. The V gene's germline CDR1 is SGHTA and CDR2 FQGNSA. The germline V and J ends were trimmed by 9 bases and 0 bases, with 10 bases remaining between them. This CDR3 has 13 amino acids.

The CDR3 coding sequence is TGTGCCAGCCACCGGGACATAAACGCTGAAGCTTTCTTT. As protein: CASHRDINAEAFF. This chain connects TRBV28 to TRBJ1-1; maybe TRBD1 (6 bases). The CDR3 sequence is 13 residues long. The V gene lost 8 bases and the J gene lost 6 bases, with 16 bases spanning the gap. Germline V gene data show CDR1 as MDHEN and CDR2 as SYDVKM. Filled out from reference TRBV28 and TRBJ1-1, the complete variable domain reads DVKVTQSSRYLVKRTGEKVFLECVQDMDHENMFWYRQDPGLGLRLIYFSYDVKMKEKGDIPEGYSVSREKKERFSLILESASTNQTSMYLCASHRDINAEAFFGQGTRLTVV.

This chain joins TRBV28 and TRBJ2-3; D perhaps matches TRBD1 (6 bases). The CDR3 has 15 residues. Trimming shortened V by 7 bases and J by 8 bases, and 22 bases separated the two germline ends. Germline loops: CDR1 MDHEN, CDR2 SYDVKM. The CDR3 DNA reads as TGTGCCAGCACCCATTATAGTGGACAGCTTTCTACGCAGTATTTT. Amino acids: CASTHYSGQLSTQYF.

This chain links TRBV18 with TRBJ2-7; perhaps TRBD1 as D (6 bases). V lost 2 bases and J lost 4, with 12 bases in between. The CDR3 has 14 amino acids. CDR1 is KGHSH and CDR2 is LQKENI in the germline V gene. The CDR3 loop reads CASSPAGTPYEQYF. CDR3 DNA sequence: TGTGCCAGCTCACCAGCTGGGACACCTTACGAGCAGTACTTC.

In its sample, this clone was seen once. The V gene is TRBV2, the J gene TRBJ2-7; the D gene could be TRBD1 or TRBD2 (6 bases each). This CDR3 spans 16 amino acids. Between the trimmed V and J ends, which lost 2 bases and 0 bases, there was a span of 14 bases. CDR1 SNHLY and CDR2 FYNNEI come from the germline V gene. CDR3 sequence: CASSEFSAGHSYEQYF. In DNA, the CDR3 is TGTGCCAGCAGTGAATTCTCGGCGGGACACTCCTACGAGCAGTACTTC. Supplemented by reference TRBV2 and TRBJ2-7, the full variable domain reads EPEVTQTPSHQVTQMGQEVILRCVPISNHLYFYWYRQILGQKVEFLVSFYNNEISEKSEIFDDQFSVERPDGSNFTLKIRSTKLEDSAMYFCASSEFSAGHSYEQYFGPGTRLTVT.

V and J are TRBV20-1 and TRBJ2-7; the D call may be TRBD1 or TRBD2 (5 bases each). Germline V lookup: CDR1 DFQATT, CDR2 SNEGSKA (reference sequence). This CDR3 has 11 amino acids. V lost 6 bases and J 4 bases, leaving 10 bases between the germline ends. CDR3 DNA sequence: TGCAGTGCCGGGGCCGATTACGAGCAGTACTTC. This encodes CSAGADYEQYF.

The chain employs TRBV9 and TRBJ1-1; maybe TRBD1 (5 bases). This CDR3 spans 15 amino acids. CDR1 is SGDLS, CDR2 YYNGEE, per germline. Trimming cost V 1 base and J 3 bases, with 13 bases left between them. CDR3 in DNA: TGTGCCAGCAGCGTACGGGGCTCGAGGGACACTGAAGCTTTCTTT. Amino acid sequence: CASSVRGSRDTEAFF.

J is TRBJ2-1 and V is TRBV7-3, with 10 nucleotides matching TRBD2. Germline assignment: CDR1 SGHTA and CDR2 FQGTGA. V gave up 5 bases and J gave up 6 bases; unmatched junction bases: 7. The CDR3 runs to 15 residues. CDR3 nucleotides: TGTGCCAGCAGCGCCCGGACTAGCGGAACCAATGAGCAGTTCTTC. Translation gives CASSARTSGTNEQFF. Variable domain in full (rest from reference TRBV7-3 and TRBJ2-1): GAGVSQTPSNKVTEKGKYVELRCDPISGHTALYWYRQSLGQGPEFLIYFQGTGAADDSGLPNDRFFAVRPEGSVSTLKIQRTERGDSAVYLCASSARTSGTNEQFFGPGTRLTVL.

V and J are TRBV6-5 and TRBJ2-4; a possible D gene is TRBD2 (6 bases). The CDR3 extends over 14 amino acids. Trimming left V 5 bases short and J 5 bases short, with 13 bases between. Germline V gene sequence: CDR1 MNHEY, CDR2 SVGAGI. The CDR3 DNA sequence: TGTGCCAGCAGTACGCCCAGGGAGGAAAACATTCAGTACTTC. This sequence encodes CASSTPREENIQYF.

This clone has at least ten counts. The J gene is TRBJ2-1, the V gene TRBV7-3; TRBD1 or TRBD2 may be the D gene (5 bases each). V lost 3 bases, J lost 9 bases, and 18 bases lay in between. The germline CDR1 and CDR2 sequences are SGHTA and FQGTGA. This CDR3 contains 15 residues. For the CDR3, the DNA is TGTGCCAGCAGCTTGACCGGGACGCAGGGAAGTGAGCAGTTCTTC. The encoded protein is CASSLTGTQGSEQFF.

About this clone itself: Other DNA sequences in the sample encode the same CDR3. The gene calls are TRBV30 and TRBJ1-1, with unresolved D. With 1 base removed from V and 1 base from J, the gap between germline ends came to 4 bases. The CDR3 sequence is 12 residues long. Germline values: CDR1 GTSNPN, CDR2 SVGIG (reference sequence). The CDR3: CAWSAGNTEAFF. The CDR3 coding sequence is TGTGCCTGGAGTGCAGGGAACACTGAAGCTTTCTTT.

This clone came up a few times. The chain joins TRBV5-6 to TRBJ2-7, with D possibly being TRBD2 (5 bases). The germline V and J ends were trimmed by 4 bases and 7 bases, with 21 bases remaining between them. The CDR3 is 15 residues long. Germline V gene data show CDR1 as SGHDT and CDR2 as YYEEEE. CDR3 in amino acids: CASSNLGVQSGEQYF. The CDR3, as DNA: TGTGCCAGCAGCAACCTCGGGGTACAGTCGGGGGAGCAGTACTTC.

The V gene is TRBV7-8, the J gene TRBJ2-1, with 8 bases identical to TRBD1. Trimming at V came to 5 bases and at J to 7 bases, leaving 10 bases not matched to a gene. CDR3 length: 15 amino acids. CDR1 and CDR2 from the germline V gene are SGHVS and FQNEAQ. The CDR3 nucleotides read TGTGCCAGCAGCGCCGACAGGGGTTTGGGAAATGAGCAGTTCTTC. Residues: CASSADRGLGNEQFF.

This chain links TRBV28 with TRBJ2-7; D is possibly TRBD2 (6 bases). V was pared by 6 bases and J by 5 bases, with 17 bases between. The CDR3 is made up of 14 amino acids. Germline V lookup: CDR1 MDHEN, CDR2 SYDVKM. CDR3 nucleotides: TGTGCCAGCAGCCACGGTGGGAGGTTAAACGAGCAGTACTTC. Protein product: CASSHGGRLNEQYF.

A single count supports this clone. The chain is built from TRBV2 and TRBJ2-6, with D tentatively TRBD1 or TRBD2 (6 bases each). This CDR3 region has 16 residues. V lost 3 bases to trimming and J lost 4 bases, with 13 bases between them. The germline CDR1 and CDR2 sequences are SNHLY and FYNNEI. CDR3 DNA: TGTGCCAGCAGTGAGGGACACGGGAGAGGGGCCAACGTCCTGACTTTC. It translates to CASSEGHGRGANVLTF. Based on the CDR3 plus reference TRBV2 and TRBJ2-6, the full variable domain is EPEVTQTPSHQVTQMGQEVILRCVPISNHLYFYWYRQILGQKVEFLVSFYNNEISEKSEIFDDQFSVERPDGSNFTLKIRSTKLEDSAMYFCASSEGHGRGANVLTFGAGSRLTVL.

This rearrangement joins TRBV9 to TRBJ1-2; D uncertain. Per the germline V gene, CDR1 is SGDLS and CDR2 is YYNGEE. V lost 0 bases, J lost 0 bases, and 6 bases lay in between. This CDR3 comprises 14 residues. The CDR3 DNA is TGTGCCAGCAGCGTAGACGGAGCTAACTATGGCTACACCTTC. Protein: CASSVDGANYGYTF.

The chain carries TRBV6-1 and TRBJ2-7, with 7 bases matching TRBD2. Germline lookup yields CDR1 MNHNS and CDR2 SASEGT. This CDR3 is 14 amino acids long. V gave up 6 bases and J gave up 4 bases; unmatched junction bases: 9. The CDR3 bases are TGTGCCAGCAGCTTTGAGCGGGGCGGGTACGAGCAGTACTTC. It translates to CASSFERGGYEQYF.

The chain is built from TRBV28 and TRBJ2-7; 7 bases agree with TRBD1. The CDR3 spans 12 residues. The V gene's germline CDR1 is MDHEN and CDR2 SYDVKM. V trimming: 8 bases; J trimming: 7 bases; junction bases outside the gene matches: 8. CDR3 amino acids: CASRTGSWEQYF. The DNA for the CDR3 is TGTGCCAGCCGGACAGGTAGCTGGGAGCAGTACTTC.

Of note for this clone: Just one base apart from a much larger clone, this may be a read error. The chain employs TRBV28 and TRBJ1-1, with a tentative D call TRBD1 (5 bases). Germline CDR1 is MDHEN and CDR2 is SYDVKM. The CDR3 length is 11 residues. The CDR3 spells CTTELDTEAFF. Here the CDR3 DNA reads TGTACGACAGAATTGGACACTGAAGCTTTCTTT.